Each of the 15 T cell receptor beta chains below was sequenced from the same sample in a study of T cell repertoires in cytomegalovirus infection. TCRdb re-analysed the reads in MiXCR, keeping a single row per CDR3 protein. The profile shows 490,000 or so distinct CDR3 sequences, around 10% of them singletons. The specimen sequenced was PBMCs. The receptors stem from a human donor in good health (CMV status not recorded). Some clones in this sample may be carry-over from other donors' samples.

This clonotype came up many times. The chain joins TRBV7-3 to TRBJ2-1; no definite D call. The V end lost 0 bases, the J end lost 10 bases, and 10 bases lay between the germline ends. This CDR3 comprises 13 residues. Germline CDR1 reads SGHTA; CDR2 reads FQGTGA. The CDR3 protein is CASSLTTDFEQFF. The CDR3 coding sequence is TGTGCCAGCAGCTTAACGACTGATTTCGAGCAGTTCTTC.

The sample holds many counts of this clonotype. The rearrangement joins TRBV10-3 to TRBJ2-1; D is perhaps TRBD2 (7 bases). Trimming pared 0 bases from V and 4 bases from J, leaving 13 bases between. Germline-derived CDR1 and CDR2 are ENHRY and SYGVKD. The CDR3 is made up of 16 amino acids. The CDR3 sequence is CAISESVAGAYNEQFF. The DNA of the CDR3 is TGTGCCATCAGTGAGTCCGTGGCGGGGGCGTACAATGAGCAGTTCTTC.

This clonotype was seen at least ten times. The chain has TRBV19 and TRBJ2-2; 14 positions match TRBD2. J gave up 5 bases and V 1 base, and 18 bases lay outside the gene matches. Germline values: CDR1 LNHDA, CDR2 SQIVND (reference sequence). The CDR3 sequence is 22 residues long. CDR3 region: CASSIARKITGTSGRNTGELFF. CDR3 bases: TGTGCCAGTAGTATAGCGAGGAAAATCACCGGGACTAGCGGGAGAAATACCGGGGAGCTGTTTTTT.

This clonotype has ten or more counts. The CDR3, as DNA: TGCGCCAGCAGGAAAGATCAGGGGCGGAACACTGAAGCTTTCTTT. It yields the protein CASRKDQGRNTEAFF. This chain uses TRBV4-1 with TRBJ1-1; TRBD1 might be the D (6 bases). CDR1 MGHRA and CDR2 YSYEKL come from the germline V gene. V lost 6 bases and J lost 1, with 15 bases in between. The length of the CDR3 is 15 residues.

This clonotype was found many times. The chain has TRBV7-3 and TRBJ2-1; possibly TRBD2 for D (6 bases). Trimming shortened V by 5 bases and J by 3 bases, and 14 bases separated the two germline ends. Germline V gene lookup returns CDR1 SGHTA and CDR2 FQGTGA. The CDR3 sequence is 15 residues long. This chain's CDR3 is CASSLGGANYNEQFF. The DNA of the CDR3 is TGTGCCAGCAGCCTCGGCGGGGCTAACTACAATGAGCAGTTCTTC.

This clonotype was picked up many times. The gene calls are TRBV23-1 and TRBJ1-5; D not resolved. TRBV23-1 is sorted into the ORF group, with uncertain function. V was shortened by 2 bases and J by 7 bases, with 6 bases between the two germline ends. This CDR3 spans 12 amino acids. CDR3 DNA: TGCGCCAGCAGTCAAGGGGAGCAGCCCCAGCATTTT. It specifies CASSQGEQPQHF.

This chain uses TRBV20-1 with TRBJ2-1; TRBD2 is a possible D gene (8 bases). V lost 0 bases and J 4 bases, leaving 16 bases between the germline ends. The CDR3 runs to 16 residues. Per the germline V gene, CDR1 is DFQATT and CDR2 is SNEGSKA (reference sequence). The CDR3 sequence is CSARDRSGDSYNEQFF. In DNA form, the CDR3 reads TGCAGTGCTAGAGATCGTAGCGGGGACAGTTACAATGAGCAGTTCTTC.

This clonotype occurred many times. As DNA, the CDR3 is TGTGCCAGCAGCTTTGGGGCAGAGGCGGGGGAGCTGTTTTTT. The encoded protein is CASSFGAEAGELFF. The chain combines TRBV11-3 with TRBJ2-2; D possibly corresponds to TRBD1 (5 bases). The V end lost 3 bases, the J end lost 8 bases, and 13 bases lay between the germline ends. Per germline, CDR1 SGHNT and CDR2 YENEEA. The CDR3 length is 14 residues.

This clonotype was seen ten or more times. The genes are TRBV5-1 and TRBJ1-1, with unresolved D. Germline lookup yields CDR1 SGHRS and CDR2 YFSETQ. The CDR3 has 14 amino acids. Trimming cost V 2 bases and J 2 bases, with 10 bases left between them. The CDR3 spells CASSFLAGNTEAFF. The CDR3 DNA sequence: TGCGCCAGCAGCTTCCTTGCTGGTAACACTGAAGCTTTCTTT.

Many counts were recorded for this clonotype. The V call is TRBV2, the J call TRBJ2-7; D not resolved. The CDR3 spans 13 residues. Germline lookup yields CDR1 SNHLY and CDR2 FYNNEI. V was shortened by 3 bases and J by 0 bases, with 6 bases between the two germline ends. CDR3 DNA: TGTGCCAGCAGTGACGGCGCCTCCTACGAGCAGTACTTC. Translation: CASSDGASYEQYF.

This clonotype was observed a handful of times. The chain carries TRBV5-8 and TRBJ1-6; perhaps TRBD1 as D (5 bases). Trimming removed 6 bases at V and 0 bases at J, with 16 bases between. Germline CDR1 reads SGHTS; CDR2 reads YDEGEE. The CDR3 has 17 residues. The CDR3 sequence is CASTLGRGSSYNSPLHF. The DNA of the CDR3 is TGTGCCAGCACCCTGGGTAGGGGCAGCTCCTATAATTCACCCCTCCACTTT.

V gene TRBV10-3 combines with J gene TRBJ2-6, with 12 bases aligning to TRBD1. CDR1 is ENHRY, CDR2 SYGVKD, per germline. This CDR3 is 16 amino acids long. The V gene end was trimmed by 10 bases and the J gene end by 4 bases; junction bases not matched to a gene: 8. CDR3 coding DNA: TGTGCCAGCCAGGGACAGGGGGCGGCCGGGGCCAACGTCCTGACTTTC. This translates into CASQGQGAAGANVLTF.

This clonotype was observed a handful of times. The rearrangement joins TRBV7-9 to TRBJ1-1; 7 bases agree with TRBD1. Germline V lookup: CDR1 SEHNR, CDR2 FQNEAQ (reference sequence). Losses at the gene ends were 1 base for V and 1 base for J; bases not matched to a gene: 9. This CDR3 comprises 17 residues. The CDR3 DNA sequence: TGTGCCAGCAGCTTAGGCTCAAGGGGGCGTTGGAACACTGAAGCTTTCTTT. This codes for CASSLGSRGRWNTEAFF.

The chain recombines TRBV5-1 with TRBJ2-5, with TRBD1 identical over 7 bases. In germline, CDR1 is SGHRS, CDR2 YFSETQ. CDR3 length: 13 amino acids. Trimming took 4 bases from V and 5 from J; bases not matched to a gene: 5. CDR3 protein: CASSAEGAETQYF. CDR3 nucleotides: TGCGCCAGCAGCGCCGAGGGGGCGGAGACCCAGTACTTC.

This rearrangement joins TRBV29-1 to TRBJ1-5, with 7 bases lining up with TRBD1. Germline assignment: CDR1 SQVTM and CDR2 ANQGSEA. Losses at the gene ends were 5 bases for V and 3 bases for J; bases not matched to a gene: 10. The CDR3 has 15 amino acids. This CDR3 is CSVSTQGGNNQPQHF. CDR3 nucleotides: TGCAGCGTTTCTACCCAGGGGGGAAACAATCAGCCCCAGCATTTT. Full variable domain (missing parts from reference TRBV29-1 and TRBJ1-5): SAVISQKPSRDICQRGTSLTIQCQVDSQVTMMFWYRQQPGQSLTLIATANQGSEATYESGFVIDKFPISRPNLTFSTLTVSNMSPEDSSIYLCSVSTQGGNNQPQHFGDGTRLSIL.